This T cell receptor (beta chain) was profiled in a study of graft-versus-host responses after intestinal transplantation. As for the study in general: Transplantation in recipients was multivisceral, liver-intestinal, or isolated intestinal. Once they had received anti-thymocyte globulin induction, all recipients took tacrolimus and steroids for about 3 years. Study-wide points: GvH clones were identified in recipient marrow, with some first appearing in ileum or blood. HvG clone declines early post-transplant were associated with peak circulating GvH levels.

The data were produced by immunoSEQ multiplex PCR, yet TCRdb's version contains in-frame clones alone and is incomplete. This table holds 75,000 to 100,000 clones, roughly nine tenths found once. The V gene's germline CDR1 is SGHRS and CDR2 YFSETQ. The CDR3 totals 13 residues. Trimming left V 4 bases short and J 5 bases short, with 12 bases between. In regard to this clone: What it binds is unknown.

This receptor was identified in a human donor who received an intestinal transplant. The sequences come from unstimulated CD4+ T cells sorted from spleen or lymph node cells, collected before intestinal transplant. This rearrangement joins TRBV5-1 to TRBJ1-1; D remains unclear. In DNA, the CDR3 is TGCGCCAGCAGCCCCAACGCGGGAACTGAAGCTTTCTTT. The encoded protein is CASSPNAGTEAFF. Complete variable domain (other parts from reference TRBV5-1 and TRBJ1-1): KAGVTQTPRYLIKTRGQQVTLSCSPISGHRSVSWYQQTPGQGLQFLFEYFSETQRNKGNFPGRFSGRQFSNSRSEMNVSTLELGDSALYLCASSPNAGTEAFFGQGTRLTVV.